Presented here are 12 T cell receptor beta chains from one specimen sequenced in a study of CD8 T cells in Susac syndrome. Roughly 0.45 to 1 ug RNA was reverse transcribed with random hexamers. TCRdb fed the immunoSEQ multiplex PCR reads into MiXCR, producing one record per CDR3 protein. The table shows 200,000 to 250,000 distinct CDR3 sequences, with 80% to 95% occurring only once. Material: CD8+ T cells from PBMCs. The receptor set was obtained from a human donor with multiple sclerosis.

The CDR3 region has the DNA TGTGCCAGCAGACCCCGCCGGGTAGGGTTCCCCCCCAATGAGCAGTTCTTC. This sequence encodes CASRPRRVGFPPNEQFF. The chain combines TRBV13 with TRBJ2-1, with D hard to call. The CDR3 extends over 17 amino acids. Trimming pared 6 bases from V and 6 bases from J, leaving 24 bases between. Germline CDR1 reads PRHDT; CDR2 reads FYEKMQ (reference sequence).

The gene calls are TRBV7-2 and TRBJ2-1; D gene unclear. CDR1 is SGHTA, CDR2 FQGNSA, per germline. The CDR3 length is 15 residues. With 5 bases removed from V and 7 bases from J, the gap between germline ends came to 18 bases. CDR3 nucleotides: TGTGCCAGCAGCGAAATCTTAGGGTCAATTAATGAGCAGTTCTTC. It is translated as CASSEILGSINEQFF.

The chain has TRBV2 and TRBJ2-1, with TRBD1 matching 8 bases. The CDR3 sequence is 15 residues long. The J segment lost 4 bases and the V segment lost 8 bases, leaving 10 bases of the junction unmatched. Germline-derived CDR1 and CDR2 are SNHLY and FYNNEI. CDR3 sequence reads: CASLVRDRSYNEQFF. CDR3 sequence (DNA): TGTGCCAGCCTAGTCCGGGACAGGTCGTACAATGAGCAGTTCTTC. Full variable domain (remainder filled in from reference TRBV2 and TRBJ2-1): EPEVTQTPSHQVTQMGQEVILRCVPISNHLYFYWYRQILGQKVEFLVSFYNNEISEKSEIFDDQFSVERPDGSNFTLKIRSTKLEDSAMYFCASLVRDRSYNEQFFGPGTRLTVL.

The J gene is TRBJ1-1, the V gene TRBV7-3; D gene uncertain. Trimming pared 4 bases from V and 0 bases from J, leaving 18 bases between. The CDR3 sequence is 17 residues long. CDR1 and CDR2 (germline): SGHTA, FQGTGA. The CDR3 sequence is CASSSGGAGYMNTEAFF. The CDR3 DNA reads TGTGCCAGCAGCTCCGGAGGTGCCGGTTACATGAACACTGAAGCTTTCTTT.

This clonotype came up a few times. The chain couples TRBV20-1 to TRBJ2-7, with 8 bases identical to TRBD2. J lost 5 bases, V lost 5 bases, and 5 bases had no gene match. CDR1 is DFQATT, CDR2 SNEGSKA, per germline (reference sequence). The CDR3 is 12 residues long. The CDR3 sequence: CSARGLADEQYF. In nucleotides, the CDR3 is TGCAGTGCTCGTGGACTAGCCGACGAGCAGTACTTC.

This chain links TRBV27 with TRBJ2-1, with D hard to call. The CDR3 extends over 12 amino acids. CDR1 is MNHEY and CDR2 is SMNVEV in the germline V gene (reference sequence). The V gene lost 3 bases and the J gene lost 5 bases, with 5 bases spanning the gap. Here the CDR3 reads CASSFSHNEQFF. The DNA for the CDR3 is TGTGCCAGCAGTTTTAGCCACAATGAGCAGTTCTTC.

This sequence joins TRBV15 and TRBJ1-2; 7 nucleotides align to TRBD1. V was pared by 1 base and J by 8 bases, with 4 bases of the junction left unmatched. The CDR3 extends over 13 amino acids. Germline V gene sequence: CDR1 LNHNV, CDR2 YYDKDF (reference sequence). CDR3 DNA sequence: TGTGCCACCAGCAGAGGAGGGGGCGACGGCTACACCTTC. As protein: CATSRGGGDGYTF.

The chain employs TRBV7-2 and TRBJ1-3; D is unresolved. With 1 base removed from V and 4 bases from J, the gap between germline ends came to 8 bases. The CDR3 is made up of 14 amino acids. CDR1 and CDR2 (germline): SGHTA, FQGNSA. The CDR3 region has the DNA TGTGCCAGCAGCTTAGACGTAGGGGGAAACACCATATATTTT. Its translation is CASSLDVGGNTIYF.

The chain carries TRBV27 and TRBJ2-2, with no clear D. The CDR3 spans 14 residues. With 6 bases removed from V and 1 base from J, the gap between germline ends came to 9 bases. The germline CDR1 and CDR2 sequences are MNHEY and SMNVEV (reference sequence). CDR3: CASRVGVNTGELFF. Here the CDR3 DNA reads TGTGCCAGCAGAGTGGGTGTGAACACCGGGGAGCTGTTTTTT.

The chain recombines TRBV11-2 with TRBJ1-1; 7 bases agree with TRBD1. Unmatched junction bases numbered 1, after V lost 0 bases and J lost 3 bases. Germline CDR1 reads SGHAT; CDR2 reads FQNNGV. CDR3 length equals 14 residues. In nucleotides, the CDR3 is TGTGCCAGCAGCTTAGATCAGGGGGACACTGAAGCTTTCTTT. It yields the protein CASSLDQGDTEAFF.

This chain joins TRBV29-1 and TRBJ2-7; possible D gene TRBD1, 7 bases. This CDR3 has 14 residues. Looked up from germline, CDR1 is SQVTM and CDR2 is ANQGSEA. The V gene lost 3 bases and the J gene lost 4 bases, with 16 bases spanning the gap. CDR3 amino acids: CSVDKGAGQYEQYF. CDR3 DNA: TGCAGCGTTGATAAGGGGGCGGGACAGTACGAGCAGTACTTC.

The chain couples TRBV20-1 to TRBJ2-5, with D uncertain. The CDR3 spans 15 residues. The germline V gene has CDR1 DFQATT and CDR2 SNEGSKA (reference sequence). Trimming left V 0 bases short and J 2 bases short, with 13 bases between. The CDR3 nucleotides are TGCAGTGCTAGAGATTTTGAGGACCAACAAGAGACCCAGTACTTC. Amino acids: CSARDFEDQQETQYF.